The clone carrying this T cell receptor beta chain appeared a few times. Its antigen is undetermined. The junction departs from the called germline gene at one end, perhaps through a read error. TCRdb re-analysed the RT-PCR reads in MiXCR, keeping a single row per CDR3 protein. The data show 500,000 to 600,000 distinct CDR3 sequences, around 13% seen once. Germline V CDR1 and CDR2: SSHAT, FNYEAQ (reference sequence). CDR3 length equals 14 residues. This entry belongs to a study of response to subunit inactivated influenza vaccine. Regarding the study as a whole: A suggestion made by the authors is that each seasonal influenza vaccination recruits few new T cells.

The sequence derives from a man over 45 who received an inactivated influenza vaccine. This rearrangement joins TRBV7-7 to TRBJ2-2, with D perhaps TRBD1 (6 bases). Sample: PBMCs from blood, taken about 40 days after vaccination. The DNA for the CDR3 is TGTGCTAGCAGCCCCACAGGGTGGACCGGGGAGCTGTTTTTT. It codes for CASSPTGWTGELFF.